This T cell receptor beta chain was recovered during a study of cytomegalovirus exposure and HLA in healthy donors. 60 Vbeta and 13 Jbeta primers were used in PCR. Method: immunoSEQ multiplex PCR; TCRdb's copy keeps in-frame clones and lacks some. The table includes 160,000 or so clones, 84% detected once. Donors in the study were healthy people who gave bone marrow. V dropped 1 base and J dropped 2 bases, with 21 bases sitting between them. This CDR3 comprises 18 residues. Germline V gene lookup returns CDR1 MNHEY and CDR2 SMNVEV (reference sequence). Sequenced sample: PBMCs. This sequence originates from a man between 18 and 35 years old in good health and CMV-seronegative. This chain uses TRBV27 with TRBJ2-7; possibly TRBD2 for D (6 bases). The CDR3 DNA reads TGTGCCAGCAGTTTATTCGGGGCGCGGGGTCGGCCTACCTACGAGCAGTACTTC. Translating it yields CASSLFGARGRPTYEQYF.